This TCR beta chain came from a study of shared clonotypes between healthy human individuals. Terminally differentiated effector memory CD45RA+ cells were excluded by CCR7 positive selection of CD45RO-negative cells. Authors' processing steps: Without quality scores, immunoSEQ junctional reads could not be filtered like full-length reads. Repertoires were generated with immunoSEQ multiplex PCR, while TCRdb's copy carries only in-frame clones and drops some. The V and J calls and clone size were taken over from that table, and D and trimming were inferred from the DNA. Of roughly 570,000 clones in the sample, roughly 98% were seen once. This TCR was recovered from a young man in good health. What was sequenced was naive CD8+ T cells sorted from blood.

The CDR3 sequence: CASSQRGRTEAFF. CDR3 coding DNA: TGTGCCAGCAGCCAGAGAGGAAGGACTGAAGCTTTCTTT. The chain employs TRBV14 and TRBJ1-1; D call uncertain. Germline V lookup: CDR1 SGHDN, CDR2 FVKESK. This CDR3 has 13 residues. Deletions cut 3 bases from V and 5 bases from J, with 10 bases between.